Included here is one T cell receptor beta chain sequence, with context. This record comes from a study of blood T cell repertoires in COVID-19. Across the whole study: The origin of the acute and convalescent COVID-19 samples was the United States, Italy and Spain.

Libraries were prepared by immunoSEQ multiplex PCR; TCRdb keeps only in-frame clonotypes and omits some of them. The sample records 200,000 to 250,000 clones, over 80% being singletons. The receptor's source is a man aged 30 to 45 with COVID-19, enrolled during active disease. The sequenced material came from peripheral blood.

CDR3: CASSEGQSRYEQYF. CDR3 nucleotide sequence: TGTGCCAGCAGTGAAGGACAGTCCCGCTACGAGCAGTACTTC. The chain recombines TRBV6-4 with TRBJ2-7; possibly TRBD1 for D (6 bases). The germline V and J ends were trimmed by 3 bases and 3 bases, with 12 bases remaining between them. The CDR3 extends over 14 amino acids. Germline CDR1 MRHNA, CDR2 SNTAGT.